The T cell receptor (beta chain) described here comes from a study of blood T cell repertoires in COVID-19. Authors' analysis steps: Scientists estimated how many nucleated cells there were by amplifying reference gene primers. Data came from immunoSEQ multiplex PCR; TCRdb stores just in-frame clones and leaves some out. D and trimming come from the DNA, and the V and J calls and clone size come from that table. The sample has roughly 100,000 clones, approximately 77% seen once. This CDR3 is built from 14 residues. Germline-derived CDR1 and CDR2 are SGHNT and YYREEE (reference sequence). V shed 4 bases and J 5 bases; nucleotides not matched to a gene: 5.

This TCR was recovered from a woman older than 75 with acute or convalescent COVID-19. The sequenced material came from peripheral blood. V is TRBV5-4 and J is TRBJ1-4; 7 bases line up with TRBD1. DNA for the CDR3: TGTGCCAGCAGCGCGGGACAGTTGAATGAAAAACTGTTTTTT. Protein sequence: CASSAGQLNEKLFF. Variable domain in full (rest from reference TRBV5-4 and TRBJ1-4): ETGVTQSPTHLIKTRGQQVTLRCSSQSGHNTVSWYQQALGQGPQFIFQYYREEENGRGNFPPRFSGLQFPNYSSELNVNALELDDSALYLCASSAGQLNEKLFFGSGTQLSVL.